This T cell receptor beta chain appears in the sequencing data of a study of T cell repertoires in cytomegalovirus infection. Study outcomes and limitations: CMV carriers having the relevant HLA were flagged by cumulative public TCR beta family frequency.

TCRdb re-called the reads through MiXCR, storing one row per CDR3 protein. The sample has 250,000 or so distinct CDR3 sequences; 9.1% are singletons. Concerning this clonotype itself: Its target is not known.

Sequences were obtained from PBMCs. This TCR was sampled from a human donor in good health (CMV status not recorded). Some clones in this sample may be carry-over from other donors' samples.

The CDR3 coding sequence is TGCGCCAGCAGCCAAGATCTGGGGGGACCCTATGGCTACACCTTC. Translation gives CASSQDLGGPYGYTF. The rearrangement uses TRBV4-3 and TRBJ1-2, with a tentative D call TRBD1 (5 bases). CDR1 is LGHNA and CDR2 is YSLEER in the germline V gene. The ends were cut back, 0 bases at V and 4 bases at J, with 12 bases in the middle. The CDR3 is made up of 15 amino acids.